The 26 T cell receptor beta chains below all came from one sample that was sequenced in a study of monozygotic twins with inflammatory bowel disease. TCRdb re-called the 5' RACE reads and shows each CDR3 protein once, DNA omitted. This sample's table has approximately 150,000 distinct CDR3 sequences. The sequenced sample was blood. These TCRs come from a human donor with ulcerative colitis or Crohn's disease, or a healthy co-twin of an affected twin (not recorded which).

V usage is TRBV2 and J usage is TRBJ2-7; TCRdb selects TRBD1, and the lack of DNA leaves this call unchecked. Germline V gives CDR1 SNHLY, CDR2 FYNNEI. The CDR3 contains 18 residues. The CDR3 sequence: CASRGFQRQDQLSYEQYF.

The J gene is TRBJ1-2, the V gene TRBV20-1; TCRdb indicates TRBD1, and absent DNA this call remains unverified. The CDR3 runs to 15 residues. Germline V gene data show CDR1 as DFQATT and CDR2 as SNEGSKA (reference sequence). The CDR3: CSAREQGGANYGYTF.

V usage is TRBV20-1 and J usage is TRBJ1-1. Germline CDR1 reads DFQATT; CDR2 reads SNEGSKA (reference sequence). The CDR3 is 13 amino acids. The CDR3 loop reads CSASGQVMVGAFF.

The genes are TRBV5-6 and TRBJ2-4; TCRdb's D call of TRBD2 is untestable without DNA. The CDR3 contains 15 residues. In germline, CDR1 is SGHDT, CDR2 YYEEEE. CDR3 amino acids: CASSSPTDSKNIQYF.

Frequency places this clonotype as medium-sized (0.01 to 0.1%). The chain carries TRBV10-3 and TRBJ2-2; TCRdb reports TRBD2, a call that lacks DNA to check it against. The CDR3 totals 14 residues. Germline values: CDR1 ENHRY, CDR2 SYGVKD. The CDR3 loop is CAIRASGFTGELFF.

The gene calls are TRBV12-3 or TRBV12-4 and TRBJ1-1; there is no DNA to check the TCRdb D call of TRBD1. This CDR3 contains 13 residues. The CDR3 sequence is CASSPGGGAEAFF.

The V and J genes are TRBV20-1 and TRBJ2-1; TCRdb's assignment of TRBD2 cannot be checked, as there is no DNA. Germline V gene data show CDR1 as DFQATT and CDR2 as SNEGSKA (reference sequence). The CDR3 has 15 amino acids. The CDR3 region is CSAPGTLSSYNEQFF.

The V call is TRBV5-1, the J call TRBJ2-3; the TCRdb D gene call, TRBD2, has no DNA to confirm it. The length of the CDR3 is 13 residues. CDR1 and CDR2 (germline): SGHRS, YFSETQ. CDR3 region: CASSLGGRDTQYF.

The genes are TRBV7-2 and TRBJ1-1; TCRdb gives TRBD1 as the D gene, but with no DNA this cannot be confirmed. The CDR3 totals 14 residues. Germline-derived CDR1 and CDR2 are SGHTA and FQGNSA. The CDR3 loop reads CASSTRTGGGEAFF.

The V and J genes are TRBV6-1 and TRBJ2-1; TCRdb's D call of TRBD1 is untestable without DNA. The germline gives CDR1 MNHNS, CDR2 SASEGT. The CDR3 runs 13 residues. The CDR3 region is CASSADRRYEQFF.

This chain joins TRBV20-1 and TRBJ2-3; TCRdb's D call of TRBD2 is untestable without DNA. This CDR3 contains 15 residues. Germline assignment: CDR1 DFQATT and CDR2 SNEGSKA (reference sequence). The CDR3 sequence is CSASGGRVITDTQYF.

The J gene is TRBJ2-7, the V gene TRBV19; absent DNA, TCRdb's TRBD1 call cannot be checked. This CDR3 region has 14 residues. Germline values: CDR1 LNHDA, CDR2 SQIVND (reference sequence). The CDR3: CASSKHGNLYEQYF.

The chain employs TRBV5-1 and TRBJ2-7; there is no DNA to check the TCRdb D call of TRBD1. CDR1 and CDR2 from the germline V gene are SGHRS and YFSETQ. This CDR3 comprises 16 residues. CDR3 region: CASSLGGQLSSYEQYF.

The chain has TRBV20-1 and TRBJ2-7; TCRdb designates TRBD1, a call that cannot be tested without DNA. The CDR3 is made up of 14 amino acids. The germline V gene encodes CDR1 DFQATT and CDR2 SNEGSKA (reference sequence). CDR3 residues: CSARVGALRYEQYF.

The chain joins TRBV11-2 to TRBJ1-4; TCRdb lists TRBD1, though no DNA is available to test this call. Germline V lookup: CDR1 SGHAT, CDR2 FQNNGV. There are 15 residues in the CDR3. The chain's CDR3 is CASSFRGRPNEKLFF.

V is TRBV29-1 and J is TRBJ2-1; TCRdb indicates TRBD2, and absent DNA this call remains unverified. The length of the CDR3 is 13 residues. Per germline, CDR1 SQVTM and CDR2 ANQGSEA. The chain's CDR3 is CSDAGLAYNEQFF.

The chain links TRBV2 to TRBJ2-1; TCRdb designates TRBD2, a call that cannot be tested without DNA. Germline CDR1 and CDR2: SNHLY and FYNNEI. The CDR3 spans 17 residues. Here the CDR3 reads CASSEVGAYSPYNEQFF.

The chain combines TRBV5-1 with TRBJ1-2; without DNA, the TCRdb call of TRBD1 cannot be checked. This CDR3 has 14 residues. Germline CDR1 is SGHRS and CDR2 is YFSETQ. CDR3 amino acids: CASTLQGPSYGYTF. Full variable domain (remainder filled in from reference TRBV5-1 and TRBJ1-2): KAGVTQTPRYLIKTRGQQVTLSCSPISGHRSVSWYQQTPGQGLQFLFEYFSETQRNKGNFPGRFSGRQFSNSRSEMNVSTLELGDSALYLCASTLQGPSYGYTFGSGTRLTVV.

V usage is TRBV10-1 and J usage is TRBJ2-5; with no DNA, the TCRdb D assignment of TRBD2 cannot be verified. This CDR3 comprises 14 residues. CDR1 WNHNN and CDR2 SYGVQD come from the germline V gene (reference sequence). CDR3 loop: CASASGGPMETQYF.

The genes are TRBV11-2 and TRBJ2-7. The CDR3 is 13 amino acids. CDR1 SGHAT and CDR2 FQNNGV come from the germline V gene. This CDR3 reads CASSFPMVNEQYF.

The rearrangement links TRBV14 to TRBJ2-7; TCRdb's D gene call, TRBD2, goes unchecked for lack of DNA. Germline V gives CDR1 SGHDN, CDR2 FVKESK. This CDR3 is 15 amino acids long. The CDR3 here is CASSEGRTFDHEQYF.

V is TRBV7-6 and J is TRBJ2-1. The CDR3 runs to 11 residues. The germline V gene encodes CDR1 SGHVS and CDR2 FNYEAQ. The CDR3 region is CASSFGYEQFF.

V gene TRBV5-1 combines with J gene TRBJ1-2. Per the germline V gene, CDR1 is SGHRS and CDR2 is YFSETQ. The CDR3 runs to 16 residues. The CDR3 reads CASSWRTVLHNYGYTF. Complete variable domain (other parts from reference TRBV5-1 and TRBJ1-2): KAGVTQTPRYLIKTRGQQVTLSCSPISGHRSVSWYQQTPGQGLQFLFEYFSETQRNKGNFPGRFSGRQFSNSRSEMNVSTLELGDSALYLCASSWRTVLHNYGYTFGSGTRLTVV.

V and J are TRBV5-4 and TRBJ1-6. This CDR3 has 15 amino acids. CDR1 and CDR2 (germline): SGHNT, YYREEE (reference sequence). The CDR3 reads CASSLDRGPNSPLHF.

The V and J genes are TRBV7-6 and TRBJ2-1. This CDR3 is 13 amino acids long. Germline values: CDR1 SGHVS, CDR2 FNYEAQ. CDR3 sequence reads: CASSSRSFNEQFF.

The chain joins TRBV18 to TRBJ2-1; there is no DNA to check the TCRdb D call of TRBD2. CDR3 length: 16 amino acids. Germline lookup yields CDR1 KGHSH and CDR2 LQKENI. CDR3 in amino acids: CASSPPFGTSYNEQFF.